The 27 T cell receptor beta chains listed next were all sequenced from one sample in a study of T cell responses to AZD1222 COVID-19 vaccine. TCRdb's table, derived via immunoSEQ multiplex PCR, lists solely in-frame clones and lacks some. The sample lists more than 100,000 clones; roughly 85% were seen once. This material consisted of peripheral blood, taken 28 days after the second dose of the MenACWY control vaccine. These receptors were obtained from an adult who received the MenACWY meningococcal vaccine as a control.

V and J are TRBV30 and TRBJ1-1, with D possibly being TRBD1 (6 bases). Germline V lookup: CDR1 GTSNPN, CDR2 SVGIG (reference sequence). This CDR3 spans 15 amino acids. Deletions cut 5 bases from V and 1 base from J, with 17 bases between. The CDR3 sequence: CAWSPEGHSNTEAFF. CDR3 bases: TGTGCCTGGTCCCCAGAGGGACATTCGAACACTGAAGCTTTCTTT.

This chain joins TRBV7-2 and TRBJ1-1, with D unclear. CDR3 length: 13 amino acids. Trimming stripped 1 base from V and 11 bases from J, with 14 bases between. Germline V CDR1 and CDR2: SGHTA, FQGNSA. CDR3 protein: CASSLGAAAWAFF. In DNA form, the CDR3 reads TGTGCCAGCAGCTTAGGAGCGGCCGCCTGGGCTTTCTTT.

Concerning this clone itself: Germline is not matched at one junction end, which may reflect a read error. The chain employs TRBV5-1 and TRBJ2-3; TRBD2 agrees at 9 bases. The V gene's germline CDR1 is SGHRS and CDR2 YFSETQ. CDR3 size: 15 residues. CDR3 amino acids: CVSSWAGGDTDTQYF. The CDR3 DNA sequence: TGCGTCAGCAGCTGGGCGGGAGGGGACACAGATACGCAGTATTTT.

This sequence joins TRBV7-9 and TRBJ1-1; TRBD1 is a possible D gene (6 bases). V was clipped by 6 bases and J by 5 bases, with 16 bases between them. Germline loops: CDR1 SEHNR, CDR2 FQNEAQ (reference sequence). This CDR3 is 14 amino acids long. CDR3 sequence (DNA): TGTGCCAGCAGGGGGGACACCTTGGTTACTGAAGCTTTCTTT. Its protein is CASRGDTLVTEAFF.

V and J are TRBV9 and TRBJ2-1; TRBD1 or TRBD2 may be the D gene (6 bases each). From germline, CDR1 is SGDLS and CDR2 YYNGEE. V lost 0 bases to trimming and J lost 8 bases, with 15 bases between them. The CDR3 sequence is 15 residues long. For the CDR3, the DNA is TGTGCCAGCAGCGTAGGGAGGGGGTCGGGCGATGAGCAGTTCTTC. It encodes CASSVGRGSGDEQFF. Drawing the rest from reference TRBV9 and TRBJ2-1, the complete variable domain is DSGVTQTPKHLITATGQRVTLRCSPRSGDLSVYWYQQSLDQGLQFLIQYYNGEERAKGNILERFSAQQFPDLHSELNLSSLELGDSALYFCASSVGRGSGDEQFFGPGTRLTVL.

This clone occurred a few times. The chain joins TRBV6-4 to TRBJ2-2; 7 bases match TRBD1. This CDR3 contains 15 residues. V shed 2 bases, J shed 4 bases, and the junction held 4 bases outside the gene matches. Germline V lookup: CDR1 MRHNA, CDR2 SNTAGT. The CDR3 protein is CASSDTTGITGELFF. In nucleotides, the CDR3 is TGTGCCAGCAGTGACACGACAGGGATCACCGGGGAGCTGTTTTTT.

The count of this clone is one. The chain employs TRBV7-9 and TRBJ2-1; 10 bases line up with TRBD2. Germline V lookup: CDR1 SEHNR, CDR2 FQNEAQ (reference sequence). This CDR3 region has 17 residues. J was trimmed by 6 bases and V by 4 bases; bases with no gene match: 12. As DNA, the CDR3 is TGTGCCAGCAGCTCCGAGCGAGCGAGCGGGGGGGTCAATGAGCAGTTCTTC. Translated: CASSSERASGGVNEQFF.

The chain carries TRBV12-5 and TRBJ1-1; possible D gene TRBD1, 5 bases. Germline CDR1 and CDR2: LGHNT and FRNRAP. With 5 bases removed from V and 0 bases from J, the gap between germline ends came to 10 bases. The CDR3 has 14 amino acids. CDR3 protein: CASGRRQMNTEAFF. CDR3 coding DNA: TGTGCTAGTGGTCGGCGACAGATGAACACTGAAGCTTTCTTT.

This clone was found a few times. The gene calls are TRBV27 and TRBJ2-7; TRBD2 aligns across 8 bases. V shed 0 bases, J shed 7 bases, and the junction held 11 bases outside the gene matches. The length of the CDR3 is 16 residues. Per the germline V gene, CDR1 is MNHEY and CDR2 is SMNVEV (reference sequence). CDR3 nucleotide sequence: TGTGCCAGCAGTTTATCTGGGCGCCCGGGGGGGAGGGAGCAGTACTTC. Its protein is CASSLSGRPGGREQYF.

CDR3 DNA sequence: TGTGCCAGCAGCCCACCCGGGAACACTGAAGCTTTCTTT. Protein: CASSPPGNTEAFF. The gene calls are TRBV11-3 and TRBJ1-1; the D is unclear. The length of the CDR3 is 13 residues. The V end lost 5 bases, the J end lost 1 base, and 8 bases lay between the germline ends. Looked up from germline, CDR1 is SGHNT and CDR2 is YENEEA.

In its sample, this clone was seen once. V usage is TRBV3-1 (or the pseudogene TRBV3-2) and J usage is TRBJ1-5; possible D gene TRBD1, 6 bases. Trimming took 0 bases from V and 9 from J, leaving 15 bases between them. This CDR3 contains 15 residues. Looked up from germline, CDR1 is LGHDT and CDR2 is YNNKEL (reference sequence). This CDR3 is CASSQEGRGGMPQHF. The CDR3 bases are TGTGCCAGCAGCCAAGAGGGCAGGGGTGGGATGCCCCAGCATTTT.

The V gene is TRBV6-5, the J gene TRBJ1-5; perhaps TRBD1 as D (6 bases). Trimming took off 10 bases at V and 3 bases at J, with 19 bases between the two ends. The CDR3 totals 15 residues. From germline, CDR1 is MNHEY and CDR2 SVGAGI. CDR3: CATDSNRAPNQPQHF. The CDR3 DNA reads TGTGCCACCGATAGCAACAGGGCGCCCAATCAGCCCCAGCATTTT.

The chain recombines TRBV4-1 with TRBJ1-1; TRBD1 matches 8 bases. This CDR3 contains 14 residues. V trimming: 7 bases; J trimming: 1 base; junction bases outside the gene matches: 5. Germline-derived CDR1 and CDR2 are MGHRA and YSYEKL. The CDR3 DNA reads as TGCGCCAGCACCGTGGACAGGGCGAACACTGAAGCTTTCTTT. This sequence encodes CASTVDRANTEAFF.

The rearrangement links TRBV24-1 to TRBJ1-5; a weak D match, TRBD1 (5 bases). The CDR3 is 14 amino acids. Trimming removed 3 bases at V and 3 bases at J, with 8 bases between. Germline values: CDR1 KGHDR, CDR2 SFDVKD. DNA for the CDR3: TGTGCCACCAGTGATATCAGGGCCAATCAGCCCCAGCATTTT. Its protein product is CATSDIRANQPQHF.

This chain joins TRBV6-6 and TRBJ1-5; no clear D. Germline CDR1 and CDR2: MNHNY and SVGAGI (reference sequence). V was pared by 3 bases and J by 13 bases, with 16 bases between. CDR3 length: 13 residues. The CDR3 loop reads CASSYGTGREQHF. The DNA of the CDR3 is TGTGCCAGCAGTTATGGAACCGGCCGTGAGCAGCATTTT.

This clone was recorded only once. The chain has TRBV19 and TRBJ1-3, with D possibly TRBD1 on 6 matching bases. CDR1 is LNHDA, CDR2 SQIVND, per germline (reference sequence). CDR3 length: 15 residues. Trimming stripped 3 bases from V and 5 bases from J, with 14 bases between. This chain's CDR3 is CASSIGGRGRNTIYF. Here the CDR3 DNA reads TGTGCCAGTAGTATTGGCGGCAGGGGTCGAAACACCATATATTTT.

This chain links TRBV10-3 with TRBJ1-1; no reliable D call. The V end was cut by 10 bases, the J end by 7 bases, with 22 bases between. The CDR3 loop spans 14 amino acids. Germline V CDR1 and CDR2: ENHRY, SYGVKD. CDR3 nucleotide sequence: TGTGCCACCCGAAGCTTTGGGGTTAGTGATGAAGCTTTCTTT. Translating it yields CATRSFGVSDEAFF.

This rearrangement joins TRBV2 to TRBJ1-5; D unresolved. CDR3 length equals 13 residues. Trimming removed 5 bases at V and 6 bases at J, with 11 bases between. Germline V gene data show CDR1 as SNHLY and CDR2 as FYNNEI. The chain's CDR3 is CASSPIPSQPQHF. CDR3 in DNA: TGTGCCAGCAGTCCCATTCCTAGTCAGCCCCAGCATTTT. Full variable domain (outside the CDR3, taken from reference TRBV2 and TRBJ1-5): EPEVTQTPSHQVTQMGQEVILRCVPISNHLYFYWYRQILGQKVEFLVSFYNNEISEKSEIFDDQFSVERPDGSNFTLKIRSTKLEDSAMYFCASSPIPSQPQHFGDGTRLSIL.

The rearrangement uses TRBV28 and TRBJ2-7; TRBD1 is a possible D gene (5 bases). Trimming cost V 10 bases and J 3 bases, with 7 bases left between them. Germline CDR1 MDHEN, CDR2 SYDVKM. The CDR3 runs 10 residues. DNA of the CDR3: TGTGCCAAAGACAGCTACGAGCAGTACGTC. Residues: CAKDSYEQYV.

In its sample, this clone was seen a few times. V is TRBV7-2 and J is TRBJ1-6; D is ambiguous. Germline CDR1 SGHTA, CDR2 FQGNSA. V was pared by 1 base and J by 16 bases, with 14 bases between. CDR3 length equals 13 residues. The DNA for the CDR3 is TGTGCCAGCAGCTTAGTAAGGTCTGGACGTCTCCACTTT. This gives the protein CASSLVRSGRLHF.

The gene calls are TRBV24-1 and TRBJ1-1, with D tentatively TRBD1 (5 bases). Trimming cost V 4 bases and J 2 bases, with 19 bases left between them. This CDR3 comprises 17 residues. CDR1 is KGHDR and CDR2 is SFDVKD in the germline V gene. In nucleotides, the CDR3 is TGTGCCACCAGTGACAATCAGCGGGCAGGGAGAAACACTGAAGCTTTCTTT. This gives the protein CATSDNQRAGRNTEAFF.

CDR3 nucleotides: TGTGCCACCAGTGACGCCGGGACGGATGCTGGAGAGCAGTACTTC. As protein: CATSDAGTDAGEQYF. This chain connects TRBV24-1 to TRBJ2-7; D might be TRBD1 or TRBD2, each matching 5 bases. Germline V gene data show CDR1 as KGHDR and CDR2 as SFDVKD. This CDR3 contains 15 residues. V was pared by 4 bases and J by 7 bases, with 19 bases between.

The gene calls are TRBV21-1 and TRBJ1-5. TRBV21-1 is recorded as a pseudogene. This CDR3 is built from 21 residues. CDR3 DNA: TGTGCCAGCAGCAAAGCGCGGGAAGACGGCTATCCCCGCTATAGCAATCAGCCCCAGCATTTT. Its protein product is CASSKAREDGYPRYSNQPQHF.

V and J are TRBV5-5 and TRBJ1-5, with D hard to call. The V and J ends lost 3 bases and 7 bases respectively, with 14 bases between them. CDR3 size: 14 residues. Germline CDR1 is SGHKS and CDR2 is YYEKEE (reference sequence). The CDR3 here is CASSSITVAQPQHF. DNA of the CDR3: TGTGCCAGCAGCTCAATTACAGTTGCACAGCCCCAGCATTTT.

The chain carries TRBV11-3 and TRBJ1-4; TRBD1 agrees at 8 bases. CDR1 SGHNT and CDR2 YENEEA come from the germline V gene. This CDR3 contains 14 residues. The junction had 5 bases not matched to a gene; V was cut back by 1 base and J by 10 bases. CDR3 coding DNA: TGTGCCAGCAGCTTAGGGGCAGGGGGCGTAAAACTGTTTTTT. Amino acid sequence: CASSLGAGGVKLFF.

The CDR3 DNA follows: TGTGCCAGCAGCCAACCGGGACAGGGGGATGGCTACACCTTC. Translation gives CASSQPGQGDGYTF. This chain connects TRBV3-1 (or the pseudogene TRBV3-2) to TRBJ1-2; 11 bases align to TRBD1. Unmatched junction bases numbered 2, after V lost 2 bases and J lost 6 bases. This CDR3 region has 14 residues. CDR1 is LGHDT and CDR2 is YNNKEL in the germline V gene (reference sequence).

V usage is TRBV21-1 and J usage is TRBJ1-1. TRBV21-1 is reported as a pseudogene. This CDR3 has 12 amino acids. The CDR3 here is CASSSRGAKAFF. In nucleotides, the CDR3 is TGTGCCAGCAGCTCGAGGGGGGCAAAAGCTTTCTTT.